The clone carrying this TCR beta chain was seen only a few times. The target antigen is unknown. The CDR3 spans 15 residues. The V gene lost 3 bases and the J gene lost 8 bases, with 16 bases spanning the gap. Germline V gives CDR1 SNHLY, CDR2 FYNNEI. These data are taken from a study of early stage breast cancer tumors. Roughly 19-50 mg of tissue was diced for each tumor. Whole-study findings and limits: Blood repertoires resembled normal breast more than tumor.

Sequencing was performed with immunoSEQ multiplex PCR; in TCRdb, only in-frame clones are kept and a portion is missing. The sample has roughly 30,000 clones, around three fifths seen once; the top ten hold 8.5%. The sample consisted of breast tumor tissue. The V call is TRBV2, the J call TRBJ1-4, with D perhaps matching TRBD1 (5 bases). The receptor was derived from a person aged 45 to 59 with breast cancer. CDR3: CASSERKRGGEKLFF. The CDR3 DNA is TGTGCCAGCAGTGAGAGAAAGAGGGGAGGGGAAAAACTGTTTTTT.